The 22 T cell receptor beta chains presented below share a single source sample, sequenced in a study of PD-1 blockade in classical Hodgkin lymphoma. Every patient relapsed after autologous stem cell transplantation, and brentuximab vedotin exposure varied. TCRdb's copy holds only in-frame clones and misses some; the assay was immunoSEQ multiplex PCR. The repertoire includes tens of thousands of clones, approximately 91% of them detected once, and 22% sits in the top ten. The specimen comprised peripheral blood mononuclear cells (PBMCs), sampled at baseline. The receptors derive from a human donor with classical Hodgkin lymphoma.

The rearrangement joins TRBV2 to TRBJ2-3; D unresolved. Germline CDR1 SNHLY, CDR2 FYNNEI. The CDR3 totals 15 residues. V dropped 5 bases and J dropped 2 bases, with 14 bases sitting between them. The CDR3 protein is CASSPDPSLTDTQYF. CDR3 bases: TGTGCCAGCAGTCCCGACCCGTCCCTCACAGATACGCAGTATTTT.

The genes are TRBV28 and TRBJ2-2; D may be TRBD1 or TRBD2 (5 bases each). CDR1 is MDHEN and CDR2 is SYDVKM in the germline V gene. The CDR3 has 14 residues. V lost 4 bases to trimming and J lost 5 bases, with 11 bases between them. The CDR3 region has the DNA TGTGCCAGCAGTTCGGGACCAAATACCGGGGAGCTGTTTTTT. It yields the protein CASSSGPNTGELFF.

The CDR3 DNA sequence: TGTGCCAGCAGTGAATCTCCCGCGCTTCCATCTGGCAAAAACATTCAGTACTTC. As protein: CASSESPALPSGKNIQYF. The chain combines TRBV2 with TRBJ2-4, with D uncertain. Germline V gene data show CDR1 as SNHLY and CDR2 as FYNNEI. The V gene lost 2 bases and the J gene lost 3 bases, with 20 bases spanning the gap. The CDR3 spans 18 residues.

This chain links TRBV29-1 with TRBJ2-2; tentative D call: TRBD1 (6 bases). CDR3 length: 15 residues. The V end was cut by 5 bases, the J end by 3 bases, with 16 bases between. Germline V lookup: CDR1 SQVTM, CDR2 ANQGSEA. The CDR3 region has the DNA TGCAGCGTTTCGGCCTGGGGGCGGGACACCGGGGAGCTGTTTTTT. Translated: CSVSAWGRDTGELFF.

The chain recombines TRBV19 with TRBJ2-1, with D tentatively TRBD2 (5 bases). Germline loops: CDR1 LNHDA, CDR2 SQIVND (reference sequence). With 3 bases removed from V and 5 bases from J, the gap between germline ends came to 11 bases. This CDR3 comprises 14 residues. This CDR3 is CASSMKLGHNEQFF. DNA of the CDR3: TGTGCCAGTAGTATGAAACTAGGGCACAATGAGCAGTTCTTC. The whole variable domain, filled in from reference TRBV19 and TRBJ2-1, reads DGGITQSPKYLFRKEGQNVTLSCEQNLNHDAMYWYRQDPGQGLRLIYYSQIVNDFQKGDIAEGYSVSREKKESFPLTVTSAQKNPTAFYLCASSMKLGHNEQFFGPGTRLTVL.

V gene TRBV7-6 combines with J gene TRBJ2-3; D gene uncertain. The germline V gene encodes CDR1 SGHVS and CDR2 FNYEAQ. V lost 5 bases and J lost 4, with 13 bases in between. The CDR3 is 14 residues long. The CDR3 DNA is TGTGCCAGCAGCCGGAATCGGTGGGCAGATACGCAGTATTTT. The encoded protein is CASSRNRWADTQYF.

The chain uses TRBV2 and TRBJ1-6; D ambiguous. The CDR3 is 15 amino acids. Germline assignment: CDR1 SNHLY and CDR2 FYNNEI. Trimming removed 6 bases at V and 5 bases at J, with 14 bases between. This CDR3 is CASSVTRGNNSPLHF. The CDR3, as DNA: TGTGCCAGCAGCGTGACTCGGGGTAATAATTCACCCCTCCACTTT.

The chain links TRBV9 to TRBJ2-2; no firm D call. The germline gives CDR1 SGDLS, CDR2 YYNGEE. This CDR3 region has 15 residues. Between the trimmed V and J ends, which lost 0 bases and 5 bases, there was a span of 11 bases. The CDR3 loop reads CASSVEGQPTGELFF. DNA of the CDR3: TGTGCCAGCAGCGTAGAGGGCCAGCCGACCGGGGAGCTGTTTTTT.

This chain joins TRBV6-5 and TRBJ2-7; the match to TRBD1 covers 7 bases. This CDR3 is built from 14 residues. Germline CDR1 is MNHEY and CDR2 is SVGAGI. The V segment lost 2 bases and the J segment 5 bases; nucleotides outside the gene matches: 6. The CDR3 bases are TGTGCCAGCAGTTACAAGGGGGCGTTAGACGAGCAGTACTTC. This sequence encodes CASSYKGALDEQYF.

V gene TRBV6-6 combines with J gene TRBJ1-4; no clear D gene. Trimming pared 0 bases from V and 7 bases from J, leaving 15 bases between. The CDR3 covers 16 residues. Germline-derived CDR1 and CDR2 are MNHNY and SVGAGI (reference sequence). The DNA for the CDR3 is TGTGCCAGCAGTTACTCGAACCGTCAAATCGGTGAAAAACTGTTTTTT. Protein product: CASSYSNRQIGEKLFF.

CDR3 in amino acids: CASSPRQGREELEQFF. The DNA of the CDR3 is TGTGCCAGCAGTCCTCGACAGGGCCGTGAGGAGCTTGAGCAGTTCTTC. V and J are TRBV27 and TRBJ2-1; 7 bases map to TRBD1. This CDR3 has 16 amino acids. Trimming at V came to 5 bases and at J to 9 bases, leaving 16 bases not matched to a gene. Germline V gene lookup returns CDR1 MNHEY and CDR2 SMNVEV (reference sequence).

The CDR3 region is CASSFTQPTNEKLFF. CDR3 nucleotide sequence: TGCGCCAGCAGCTTCACTCAGCCCACTAATGAAAAACTGTTTTTT. The rearrangement links TRBV5-1 to TRBJ1-4; D unclear. CDR3 length equals 15 residues. Germline-derived CDR1 and CDR2 are SGHRS and YFSETQ. V lost 2 bases to trimming and J lost 2 bases, with 10 bases between them.

About this clone itself: The germline gene is not matched at one end of the junction; a read error may be the cause. The chain employs TRBV7-9 and TRBJ2-1; D may correspond to TRBD1 or TRBD2 (5 bases each). CDR1 and CDR2 (germline): SEHNR, FQNEAQ (reference sequence). This CDR3 contains 13 residues. The CDR3 sequence is CASRLEQLGVEFF. The CDR3 coding sequence is TGTGCCAGCAGATTAGAACAATTGGGGGTAGAGTTCTTC.

The rearrangement joins TRBV6-5 to TRBJ1-4; a weak D match, TRBD1 (5 bases). V dropped 0 bases and J dropped 8 bases, with 13 bases sitting between them. Germline V gives CDR1 MNHEY, CDR2 SVGAGI. The CDR3 consists of 15 residues. The CDR3 here is CASSYSAGLGEKLFF. The CDR3 coding sequence is TGTGCCAGCAGTTACTCGGCAGGGCTGGGAGAAAAACTGTTTTTT.

The rearrangement links TRBV20-1 to TRBJ1-2; D uncertain. V gave up 3 bases and J gave up 3 bases, with 5 bases separating them. The CDR3 totals 11 residues. Per the germline V gene, CDR1 is DFQATT and CDR2 is SNEGSKA (reference sequence). This CDR3 reads CSARKDYGYTF. The CDR3 DNA sequence: TGCAGTGCTAGGAAGGACTATGGCTACACCTTC.

The chain links TRBV27 to TRBJ1-3; 9 bases are shared with TRBD1. Per the germline V gene, CDR1 is MNHEY and CDR2 is SMNVEV (reference sequence). Trimming took 4 bases from V and 4 from J; bases not matched to a gene: 5. This CDR3 spans 15 amino acids. The CDR3 nucleotides are TGTGCCAGCAGTTCAGCCGGGACAGGGGGAAACACCATATATTTT. It specifies CASSSAGTGGNTIYF.

V usage is TRBV7-2 and J usage is TRBJ1-1, with D unclear. V was pared by 0 bases and J by 5 bases, with 1 base between. Germline V gives CDR1 SGHTA, CDR2 FQGNSA. CDR3 length: 11 amino acids. The CDR3 here is CASSLATEAFF. The CDR3 DNA reads as TGTGCCAGCAGCTTAGCGACTGAAGCTTTCTTT.

This clone came up once. This chain links TRBV7-2 with TRBJ2-5; D unresolved. V was pared by 5 bases and J by 4 bases, with 17 bases between. CDR1 is SGHTA and CDR2 is FQGNSA in the germline V gene. The CDR3 covers 15 residues. The CDR3 loop reads CASSPSRSVRETQYF. As DNA, the CDR3 is TGTGCCAGCAGCCCAAGTCGGTCTGTGAGAGAGACCCAGTACTTC.

The CDR3 bases are TGTGCCAGCAGCTATCAGACAGGGCTCTCCTACGAGCAGTACTTC. It codes for CASSYQTGLSYEQYF. The V call is TRBV7-9, the J call TRBJ2-7; 7 positions match TRBD1. The CDR3 is made up of 15 amino acids. Trimming cost V 4 bases and J 0 bases; bases outside gene matches: 6. Germline V gives CDR1 SEHNR, CDR2 FQNEAQ (reference sequence).

This chain uses TRBV28 with TRBJ2-7; 7 positions agree with TRBD1. The germline gives CDR1 MDHEN, CDR2 SYDVKM. With V trimmed by 5 bases and J by 0 bases, 7 bases remained unmatched. CDR3 length: 15 residues. The CDR3, as DNA: TGTGCCAGCAGTCTCACCGGGACAGCCTCCTACGAGCAGTACTTC. Residues: CASSLTGTASYEQYF.

V usage is TRBV7-2 and J usage is TRBJ2-1; weak D call: TRBD2 (5 bases). CDR3 length equals 13 residues. From germline, CDR1 is SGHTA and CDR2 FQGNSA. V dropped 5 bases and J dropped 9 bases, with 14 bases sitting between them. CDR3 in DNA: TGTGCCAGCAGCGAATCCGGGGTGGGTGAGCAGTTCTTC. Translation: CASSESGVGEQFF.

This rearrangement joins TRBV7-2 to TRBJ1-1; tentatively, D is TRBD1 (5 bases). The CDR3 loop spans 16 amino acids. Germline V lookup: CDR1 SGHTA, CDR2 FQGNSA. V lost 5 bases and J 0 bases, leaving 16 bases between the germline ends. CDR3 in amino acids: CASSPLETAMNTEAFF. CDR3 nucleotides: TGTGCCAGCAGCCCCTTAGAGACAGCCATGAACACTGAAGCTTTCTTT.